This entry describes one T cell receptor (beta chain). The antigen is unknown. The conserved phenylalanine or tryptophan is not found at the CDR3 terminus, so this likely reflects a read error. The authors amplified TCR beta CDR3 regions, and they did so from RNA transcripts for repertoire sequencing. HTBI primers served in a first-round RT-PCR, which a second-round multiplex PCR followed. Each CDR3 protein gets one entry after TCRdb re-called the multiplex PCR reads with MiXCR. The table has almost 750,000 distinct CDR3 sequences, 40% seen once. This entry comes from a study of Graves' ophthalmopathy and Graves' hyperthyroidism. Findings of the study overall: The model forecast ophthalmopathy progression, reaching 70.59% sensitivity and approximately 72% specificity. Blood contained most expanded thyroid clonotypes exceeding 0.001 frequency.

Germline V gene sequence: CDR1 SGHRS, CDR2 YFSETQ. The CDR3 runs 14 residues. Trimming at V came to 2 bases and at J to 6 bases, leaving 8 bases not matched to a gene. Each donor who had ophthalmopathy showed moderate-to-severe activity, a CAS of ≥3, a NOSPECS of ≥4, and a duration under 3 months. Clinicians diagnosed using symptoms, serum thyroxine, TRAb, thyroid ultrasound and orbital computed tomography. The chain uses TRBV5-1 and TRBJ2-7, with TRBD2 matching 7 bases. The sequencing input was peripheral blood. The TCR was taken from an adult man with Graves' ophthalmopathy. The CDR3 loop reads CASSFGASGVEQYS. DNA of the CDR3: TGCGCCAGCAGCTTCGGGGCTAGCGGAGTCGAGCAGTACTCC.